The 13 T cell receptor beta chains in this list originate from one sample, sequenced in a study of shared clonotypes between healthy human individuals. Sequencing used immunoSEQ multiplex PCR; TCRdb keeps in-frame clones, though not all of them. The sample contains some 2.1 million clones, roughly 96% of which appear only once. The sequenced material came from naive CD4+ T cells sorted from blood. Subset meaning: CD45RA+ positively selected. These receptors came from a man between 18 and 29 years old in good health.

This chain connects TRBV18 to TRBJ1-1; a weak D match, TRBD1 (6 bases). Between the trimmed V and J ends, which lost 5 bases and 1 base, there was a span of 11 bases. This CDR3 is 14 amino acids long. Germline V gives CDR1 KGHSH, CDR2 LQKENI. CDR3 sequence reads: CASSGDTPNTEAFF. The DNA for the CDR3 is TGTGCCAGCTCAGGGGACACGCCGAACACTGAAGCTTTCTTT.

This chain links TRBV25-1 with TRBJ2-7; TRBD1 agrees at 7 bases. V lost 6 bases, J lost 12 bases, and 11 bases stayed unmatched. Per germline, CDR1 MGHDK and CDR2 SYGVNS. The CDR3 consists of 12 residues. CDR3 region: CASSEPQGVWYF. The CDR3 DNA reads TGTGCCAGCAGCGAACCTCAGGGGGTATGGTACTTC.

V is TRBV5-1 and J is TRBJ2-7; D is unclear. Between the trimmed V and J ends, which lost 0 bases and 7 bases, there was a span of 14 bases. The CDR3 extends over 14 amino acids. Germline CDR1 and CDR2: SGHRS and YFSETQ. The DNA for the CDR3 is TGCGCCAGCAGCTTGGTGGCAGGAGTACCAGAGCAGTACTTC. It encodes CASSLVAGVPEQYF.

V and J are TRBV4-2 and TRBJ2-1; D is possibly TRBD1 (6 bases). There are 14 residues in the CDR3. Deletions cut 0 bases from V and 14 bases from J, with 17 bases between. CDR1 is LGHNA and CDR2 is YNFKEQ in the germline V gene. CDR3 protein: CASSQEEVEGTKFF. The DNA of the CDR3 is TGTGCCAGCAGCCAAGAGGAGGTAGAGGGGACAAAGTTCTTC.

This chain uses TRBV4-1 with TRBJ2-3; the match to TRBD1 covers 8 bases. The CDR3 extends over 15 amino acids. Germline V gene lookup returns CDR1 MGHRA and CDR2 YSYEKL. V shed 3 bases, J shed 0 bases, and the junction held 2 bases outside the gene matches. CDR3 DNA sequence: TGCGCCAGCAGCCAGGACAGGGCTAGCACAGATACGCAGTATTTT. Translated, it gives CASSQDRASTDTQYF.

This rearrangement joins TRBV4-1 to TRBJ2-5, with 7 bases identical to TRBD1. V was clipped by 1 base and J by 5 bases; unmatched bases: 7. The CDR3 has 15 residues. Germline assignment: CDR1 MGHRA and CDR2 YSYEKL. The CDR3 region is CASSQATGKVETQYF. The CDR3, as DNA: TGCGCCAGCAGCCAAGCGACAGGGAAAGTGGAGACCCAGTACTTC.

This clone has a count of ten or more. The chain carries TRBV6-4 and TRBJ2-7; D gene unclear. CDR1 and CDR2 (germline): MRHNA, SNTAGT. The CDR3 consists of 15 residues. Trimming shortened V by 5 bases and J by 2 bases, and 16 bases separated the two germline ends. CDR3 nucleotide sequence: TGTGCCAGCAGTCCCTTGCCTACTACCGCCTACGAGCAGTACTTC. Translated, it gives CASSPLPTTAYEQYF.

This clone showed up just once. At the DNA level, this CDR3 is encoded by other sequences in the same sample as well. This chain uses TRBV30 with TRBJ1-3, with D uncertain. V was pared by 4 bases and J by 3 bases, with 4 bases between. The CDR3 totals 11 residues. Germline V CDR1 and CDR2: GTSNPN, SVGIG (reference sequence). In DNA form, the CDR3 reads TGTGCCTGGACAGGTGGAAACACCATATATTTT. Amino acid sequence: CAWTGGNTIYF.

The chain uses TRBV2 and TRBJ2-2; the D gene is possibly TRBD1 (6 bases). Germline lookup yields CDR1 SNHLY and CDR2 FYNNEI. V was trimmed by 1 base and J by 1 base, leaving 16 bases between them. The CDR3 has 18 residues. The CDR3 spells CASSEDGQGRGNTGELFF. The CDR3 DNA is TGTGCCAGCAGTGAAGACGGGCAAGGCAGGGGGAACACCGGGGAGCTGTTTTTT.

The chain has TRBV5-1 and TRBJ2-7; unclear D gene. The CDR3 sequence is 12 residues long. V lost 5 bases and J lost 7, with 13 bases in between. The germline V gene encodes CDR1 SGHRS and CDR2 YFSETQ. The CDR3 loop reads CASRNNLEEQYF. The CDR3 DNA follows: TGCGCCAGCAGGAACAACCTGGAAGAGCAGTACTTC. The entire variable domain, with the rest obtained from reference TRBV5-1 and TRBJ2-7, is as follows: KAGVTQTPRYLIKTRGQQVTLSCSPISGHRSVSWYQQTPGQGLQFLFEYFSETQRNKGNFPGRFSGRQFSNSRSEMNVSTLELGDSALYLCASRNNLEEQYFGPGTRLTVT.

The V call is TRBV7-6, the J call TRBJ2-5; D is tentatively TRBD1 or TRBD2 (5 bases each). The length of the CDR3 is 17 residues. The germline V and J ends were trimmed by 3 bases and 1 base, with 18 bases remaining between them. Per germline, CDR1 SGHVS and CDR2 FNYEAQ. The CDR3 here is CASSFWETVRSQETQYF. CDR3 DNA sequence: TGTGCCAGCAGCTTTTGGGAGACAGTGCGGTCCCAAGAGACCCAGTACTTC.

This chain links TRBV5-4 with TRBJ2-3; maybe TRBD1 (6 bases). The V end lost 4 bases, the J end lost 2 bases, and 17 bases lay between the germline ends. Germline assignment: CDR1 SGHNT and CDR2 YYREEE (reference sequence). The CDR3 totals 16 residues. The CDR3: CASSRTGHSDTDTQYF. In DNA form, the CDR3 reads TGTGCCAGCAGCAGAACGGGACACTCAGACACAGATACGCAGTATTTT.

The rearrangement links TRBV6-5 to TRBJ2-6; no firm D call. The CDR3 spans 14 residues. V was clipped by 1 base and J by 3 bases, with 4 bases between them. Germline V gene sequence: CDR1 MNHEY, CDR2 SVGAGI. CDR3 amino acids: CASSYWRGANVLTF. As DNA, the CDR3 is TGTGCCAGCAGTTACTGGCGTGGGGCCAACGTCCTGACTTTC.